This T cell receptor (beta chain) came from a study of T cell repertoires in cytomegalovirus infection. Study information: Shared public TCR beta signatures pointed to both CMV infection and a matching HLA type.

This clonotype was seen ten or more times. Its specificity is unknown. CDR1 and CDR2 (germline): MGHRA, YSYEKL. The length of the CDR3 is 15 residues. With 3 bases removed from V and 0 bases from J, the gap between germline ends came to 11 bases. Overall study results and limits: Summed frequency of shared TCR beta families picked out CMV carriers who also had the relevant HLA. HLA-C-restricted CMV-specific TCR beta clonotypes were dominant in the ex vivo response.

In TCRdb, the reads were re-called with MiXCR into one record per CDR3 protein. The table includes around 300,000 distinct CDR3 sequences, roughly 23% detected once. The sample was PBMCs. The gene calls are TRBV4-1 and TRBJ1-1, with D maybe TRBD1 (6 bases). This TCR was recovered from a human donor in good health (CMV status not recorded). Some clones in this sample may be carry-over from other donors' samples. CDR3 loop: CASSHPTGMNTEAFF. Here the CDR3 DNA reads TGCGCCAGCAGCCACCCGACAGGAATGAACACTGAAGCTTTCTTT.